This is a list of T cell receptor beta chains from one sample in a study of blood T cell repertoires in COVID-19. The data were produced by immunoSEQ multiplex PCR, yet TCRdb's version contains in-frame clones alone and is incomplete. The data hold over 130,000 clones, with about 88% observed a single time. Sequenced: peripheral blood. These receptors were obtained from a human donor with COVID-19, enrolled during active disease. The donor label of this sample is uncertain. CDR3s include the opening cysteine and the closing phenylalanine or tryptophan. The D gene is left open where the match is weak.

j_gene	v_gene	d_gene	CDR3aa	CDR3nt
TRBJ2-7	TRBV2	.	CASRLYEQYF	TGTGCCAGCCGTCTATACGAGCAGTACTTC
TRBJ1-2	TRBV5-6	.	CASSIRGGYTF	TGTGCCAGCAGCATCCGGGGGGGCTACACCTTC
TRBJ1-2	TRBV6-5	.	CASSPSLFYGYTF	TGTGCCAGCAGTCCGTCTTTATTCTATGGCTACACCTTC
TRBJ1-3	TRBV10-2	.	CASSKGSGNTIYF	TGCGCCAGCAGTAAGGGGTCTGGAAACACCATATATTTT
TRBJ2-5	TRBV10-2	TRBD2	CASSEVGLWETQYF	TGCGCCAGCAGTGAAGTGGGACTATGGGAGACCCAGTACTTC
TRBJ2-7	TRBV6-5	.	CASSYFGGNEQYF	TGTGCCAGCAGTTACTTCGGAGGAAACGAGCAGTACTTC
TRBJ1-5	TRBV19	.	CASSIVWGAGRQPQHF	TGTGCCAGTAGTATAGTATGGGGGGCCGGGAGGCAGCCCCAGCATTTT
TRBJ2-7	TRBV7-8	TRBD1	CASSRGQGKGEQYF	TGTGCCAGCAGCCGGGGACAGGGGAAGGGAGAGCAGTACTTC
TRBJ2-7	TRBV19	TRBD2	CASSIYSAGETYEQYF	TGTGCCAGTAGTATATACTCGGCGGGGGAAACCTACGAGCAGTACTTC
TRBJ2-3	TRBV7-6	TRBD1	CASSPTRGLSRDTQYF	TGTGCCAGCAGCCCGACCAGGGGGCTGTCCCGAGATACGCAGTATTTT
TRBJ1-1	TRBV5-1	TRBD1	CASSLEGQGEQKAFF	TGCGCCAGCAGCTTGGAGGGACAGGGGGAACAGAAAGCTTTCTTT